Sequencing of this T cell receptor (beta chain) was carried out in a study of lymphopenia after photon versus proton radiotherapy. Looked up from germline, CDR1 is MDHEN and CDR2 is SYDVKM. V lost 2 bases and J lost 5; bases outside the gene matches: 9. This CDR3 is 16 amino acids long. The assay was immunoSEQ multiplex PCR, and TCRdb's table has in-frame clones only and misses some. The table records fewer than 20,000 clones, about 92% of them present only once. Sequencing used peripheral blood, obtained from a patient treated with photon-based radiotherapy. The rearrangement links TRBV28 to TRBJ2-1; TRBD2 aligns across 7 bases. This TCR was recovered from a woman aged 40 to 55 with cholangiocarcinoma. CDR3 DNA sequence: TGTGCCAGCAGTTTACTTGTGGGAGGGCCAAACAATGAGCAGTTCTTC. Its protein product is CASSLLVGGPNNEQFF.